Shown below are 9 T cell receptor beta chains from a single sample sequenced in a study of shared clonotypes between healthy human individuals. Measured with immunoSEQ multiplex PCR; TCRdb has only the in-frame clones, and not every one. The sample has some 530,000 clones, over 70% seen once. The sequenced sample consisted of PBMCs. The origin of the receptors is a woman aged 40 to 50 in good health. Some clones in this sample may be carry-over from other donors' samples.

V gene TRBV30 combines with J gene TRBJ2-2, with TRBD1 matching 9 bases. V trimming: 4 bases; J trimming: 6 bases; junction bases outside the gene matches: 9. The CDR3 has 15 residues. CDR1 and CDR2 (germline): GTSNPN, SVGIG (reference sequence). CDR3 residues: CAWIPGQGFPGELFF. The CDR3 DNA sequence: TGTGCCTGGATCCCGGGACAGGGTTTCCCCGGGGAGCTGTTTTTT.

The chain carries TRBV18 and TRBJ2-7; D tentatively reads TRBD1 or TRBD2 (5 bases each). This CDR3 is built from 12 residues. Trimming stripped 6 bases from V and 5 bases from J, with 11 bases between. Germline CDR1 is KGHSH and CDR2 is LQKENI. CDR3 in DNA: TGTGCCAGCTCTCCCCAGGGAGACGAGCAGTACTTC. The encoded protein is CASSPQGDEQYF.

As regards this clone: This likely traces to a read error, being one base from a far larger clone. The chain combines TRBV28 with TRBJ2-7; D gene ambiguous. With 6 bases removed from V and 3 bases from J, the gap between germline ends came to 18 bases. The CDR3 loop spans 15 amino acids. From germline, CDR1 is MDHEN and CDR2 SYDVKM. The CDR3 sequence: CASSPLVGVGYEQYF. In DNA, the CDR3 is TGTGCCAGCAGCCCCCTGGTGGGCGTCGGCTACGAGCAGTACTTC.

Turning to this clone: The likely explanation is a read error, given a far larger clone one base away. J is TRBJ1-2 and V is TRBV28, with D perhaps matching TRBD1 (5 bases). This CDR3 comprises 13 residues. Germline CDR1 and CDR2: MDHEN and SYDVKM. This CDR3 is CATSIRQLYGHTF. CDR3 sequence (DNA): TGTGCCACCAGCATCCGACAGCTCTATGGCCACACCTTC.

This clone was picked up one time. The rearrangement uses TRBV7-6 and TRBJ2-5, with TRBD2 identical over 8 bases. The CDR3 runs to 17 residues. Trimming cost V 2 bases and J 5 bases; bases outside gene matches: 13. CDR1 is SGHVS, CDR2 FNYEAQ, per germline. CDR3 sequence reads: CASSLLAGGRGDETQYF. The CDR3 DNA reads TGTGCCAGCAGCTTACTGGCGGGAGGTCGTGGTGATGAGACCCAGTACTTC.

The chain links TRBV20-1 to TRBJ2-7, with a tentative D call TRBD2 (5 bases). The CDR3 contains 11 residues. V lost 6 bases to trimming and J lost 2 bases, with 8 bases between them. The germline CDR1 and CDR2 sequences are DFQATT and SNEGSKA (reference sequence). For the CDR3, the DNA is TGCAGTGCCCTCGGGACCTACGAGCAGTACTTC. It encodes CSALGTYEQYF.

Regarding this clone: Only one base separates this from a far larger clonotype, so it likely reflects a read error. The same CDR3 arises from other DNA sequences in this sample as well. The chain employs TRBV11-2 and TRBJ1-2, with a possible D match to TRBD1 (6 bases). Germline V gene lookup returns CDR1 SGHAT and CDR2 FQNNGV. This CDR3 is built from 15 residues. The CDR3 DNA sequence: TGCGCCAGCACCCCTTTCGCAGGGGCGAACTATGGCTACACCTTC. Translation: CASTPFAGANYGYTF.

The rearrangement joins TRBV7-2 to TRBJ2-7; 8 bases agree with TRBD2. This CDR3 has 15 residues. Trimming cost V 1 base and J 0 bases; bases outside gene matches: 2. Germline CDR1 SGHTA, CDR2 FQGNSA. For the CDR3, the DNA is TGTGCCAGCAGCTTAGGTGCGGGGGGCTCCTACGAGCAGTACTTC. Its protein product is CASSLGAGGSYEQYF.

The rearrangement links TRBV28 to TRBJ2-7; 7 bases are shared with TRBD2. CDR1 is MDHEN, CDR2 SYDVKM, per germline. Trimming removed 4 bases from V and 6 bases from J; junction bases left unmatched: 3. This CDR3 contains 12 residues. CDR3 sequence: CASSWEGGEQYF. CDR3 nucleotides: TGTGCCAGCAGTTGGGAGGGAGGCGAGCAGTACTTC.